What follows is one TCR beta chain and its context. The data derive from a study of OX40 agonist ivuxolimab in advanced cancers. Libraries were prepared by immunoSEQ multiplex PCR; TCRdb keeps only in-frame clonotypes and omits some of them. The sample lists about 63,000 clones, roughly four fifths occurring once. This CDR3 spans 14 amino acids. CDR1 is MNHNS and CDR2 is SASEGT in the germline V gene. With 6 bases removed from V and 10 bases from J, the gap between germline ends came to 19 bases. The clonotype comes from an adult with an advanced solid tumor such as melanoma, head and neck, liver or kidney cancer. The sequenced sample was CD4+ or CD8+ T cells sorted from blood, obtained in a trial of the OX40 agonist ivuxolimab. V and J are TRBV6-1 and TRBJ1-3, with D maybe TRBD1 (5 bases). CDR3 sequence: CASRTVPLGGTIYF. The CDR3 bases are TGTGCCAGCAGGACAGTCCCTCTGGGGGGTACCATATATTTT.